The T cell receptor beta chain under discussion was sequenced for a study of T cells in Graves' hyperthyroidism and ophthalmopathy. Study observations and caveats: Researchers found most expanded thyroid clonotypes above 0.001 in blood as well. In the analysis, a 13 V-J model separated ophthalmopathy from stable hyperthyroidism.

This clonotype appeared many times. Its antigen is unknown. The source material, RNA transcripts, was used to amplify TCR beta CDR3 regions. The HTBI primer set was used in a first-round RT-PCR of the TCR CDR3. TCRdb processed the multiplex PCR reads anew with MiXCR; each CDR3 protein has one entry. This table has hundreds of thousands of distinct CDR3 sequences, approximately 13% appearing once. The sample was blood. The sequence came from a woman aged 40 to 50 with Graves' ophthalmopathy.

CDR3 protein: CASSPGTGEILKGAFF. The CDR3 region has the DNA TGTGCCAGCAGCCCCGGGACAGGTGAGATTTTGAAAGGGGCTTTCTTT. The rearrangement joins TRBV2 to TRBJ1-1, with 8 bases aligning to TRBD1. CDR3 length: 16 amino acids. Germline V gene lookup returns CDR1 SNHLY and CDR2 FYNNEI. Trimming took 6 bases from V and 11 from J; bases not matched to a gene: 20. The full variable domain, rest sourced from reference TRBV2 and TRBJ1-1, is EPEVTQTPSHQVTQMGQEVILRCVPISNHLYFYWYRQILGQKVEFLVSFYNNEISEKSEIFDDQFSVERPDGSNFTLKIRSTKLEDSAMYFCASSPGTGEILKGAFFGQGTRLTVV.